This paragraph covers one TCR beta chain sequence. Its antigen is currently not known. No base qualities exist here, and no much larger clone lies one base off it. In the ophthalmopathy patients, disease was moderately to severely active, with a Clinical Activity Score of 3 or more, a NOSPECS grade of 4 or more, and a duration of less than 3 months. Patients with uncontrolled infections, other autoimmune diseases, pregnancy or lactation were excluded. Diagnoses relied on clinical symptoms, serum thyroxine and TRAb, thyroid ultrasound and orbital computed tomography. PBMCs were separated from 10 ml of fresh peripheral blood using Ficoll-Paque density gradient centrifugation. Total RNA was extracted using Trizol reagent, and RNA quality was assessed on an Agilent 2100 Bioanalyzer. The data originate from a study of T cells in Graves' hyperthyroidism and ophthalmopathy (dated by TCRdb to about 2019). For the wider study: Peripheral blood samples were taken at the time of initial diagnosis, prior to any treatment. To identify TCR V-J signatures that set the groups apart, the researchers used a discovery cohort of 100 patients, made up of 43 with Graves' ophthalmopathy and about 60 with stable Graves' hyperthyroidism. In addition, the study compared T-cell repertoires in thyroid tissue and in blood from about 6 Graves' hyperthyroidism patients. Prospective prediction of ophthalmopathy was tested in an independent validation cohort of 18 to 20 hyperthyroidism patients and 17 patients who later progressed to ophthalmopathy. The 75 to 100 discovery patients were randomly split 7:3 into training and test sets. The paper describes TCR Vbeta CDR3 sequencing of 130 to 150 peripheral blood samples, made up of 43 ophthalmopathy patients, roughly 80 hyperthyroidism patients and 17 progressor patients. Once sampling was done, hyperthyroidism patients were given methimazole at a starting dose of 30 mg daily, whereas ophthalmopathy patients were given high-dose intravenous methylprednisolone.

Study-wide findings and limitations: In validation, progression to ophthalmopathy was predicted by the model with roughly 71% sensitivity and 72.22% specificity, a median of about 6 months before onset. Most expanded thyroid clonotypes (frequency above 0.001) were also detected in blood, suggesting blood repertoires may reflect thyroid immune responses. A model built on a 13 V-J signature distinguished ophthalmopathy from stable hyperthyroidism, reaching roughly 88% sensitivity and about 81% specificity in cross-validation and 80%/75% in testing. Sample size was not statistically predetermined, and blinding of investigators to group allocation was not performed.

The TCR beta CDR3 regions were amplified from RNA transcripts. A first-round RT-PCR of the TCR CDR3 used the HTBI primer set with the Qiagen OneStep RT-PCR kit. Libraries were constructed in a second round of multiplex PCR, after which size selection and purification were performed. Libraries were sequenced paired-end with 100 bp reads on an Illumina HiSeq2000. Under the source paper's analysis protocol: Raw data were processed with SOAPnuke, discarding reads with adapters, uncalled bases, mean Phred below 15, or no exact constant-primer or identifier match. High-quality paired reads were merged with COPE v1.2.5, and unique nucleotide sequences were defined as clonotypes. Clonotypes were aligned to IMGT TRBV, TRBD and TRBJ reference segments using MiTCR v1.1. Only V-J combinations with frequency above 0.0001, covering roughly 99% of repertoires, were analysed. A TCS score was defined as the ratio between F50 (clonal expansion) and ExV (chaos), using BLOSUM62-based TCRdist between CDR3 peptides within each V-J. Welch's t-statistics and random forest reduced several hundred V-J features to 10 to 15, which were used in a naive Bayes classifier (R e1071). TCRdb redid the processing of the public reads, applying fastp at Q25 and MiXCR, and retained in-frame beta chains. CDR3 protein sequences are deduplicated, and each keeps its most common genes and DNA. It is TCRdb's table, rather than the study itself, that gives the V and J calls and clone size. The sample includes about 270,000 distinct CDR3 sequences, with 22% observed a single time. Over 55% of the sample rests with the top ten.

This clonotype was obtained from a man aged 25-45 years with Graves' ophthalmopathy. Sequencing was carried out using blood.

The DNA is TGTGCCTGGGGACCCCTGGGACTAGCGGGCGATGAGCAGTTCTTC. This gives the protein CAWGPLGLAGDEQFF. The chain joins TRBV30 to TRBJ2-1; 12 nucleotides in the junction match TRBD2. The germline V and J ends show losses of 5 bases and 8 bases respectively, and no gene match explains 10 bases of the junction. The germline V gene (reference sequence) supplies CDR1 GTSNPN and CDR2 SVGIG. From its cysteine to its phenylalanine, the CDR3 spans 15 amino acids. Here the CDR3 DNA is all that survives: 45 bases in frame from base 1.